The rows below give T cell receptor beta chains drawn from one sample of a study of cytotoxic CD8 clonotypes in ibrutinib-treated CLL. Profiling relied on immunoSEQ multiplex PCR, and the TCRdb table lists in-frame clones only, not all of them. This sample yields fewer than 75,000 clones, of which approximately 75% are seen a single time; about 45% belongs to the top ten. The sequencing used PBMCs, collected after 12 months of ibrutinib treatment. The source is a human donor with chronic lymphocytic leukemia. Both conserved end residues are part of each CDR3. Each record gives: D gene, V gene, J gene, clone size, CDR3 protein, CDR3 DNA. The D gene is left open where the match is weak. Some rows have no size entry. The others give once, few or many, or a class for an expanded clone.

.	TRBV5-5	TRBJ2-1	.	CASSFDPSSYNEQFF	TGTGCCAGCAGCTTTGACCCAAGCTCCTACAATGAGCAGTTCTTC
.	TRBV28	TRBJ1-1	.	CASSLRGLGTEAFF	TGTGCCAGCAGTTTACGGGGGCTGGGCACTGAAGCTTTCTTT
.	TRBV5-6	TRBJ1-2	.	CASSYPAVSHGYTF	TGTGCCAGCAGCTACCCAGCGGTATCCCATGGCTACACCTTC
TRBD1	TRBV7-6	TRBJ2-2	few	CASSLEGTAGELFF	TGTGCCAGCAGCTTAGAAGGGACAGCCGGGGAGCTGTTTTTT
TRBD2	TRBV28	TRBJ2-1	once	CASSLGGPAGVNEQFF	TGTGCCAGCAGTTTAGGTGGTCCAGCGGGAGTGAATGAGCAGTTCTTC
.	TRBV7-6	TRBJ2-1	.	CASSLTGDYNEQFF	TGTGCCAGCAGCTTAACGGGAGACTACAATGAGCAGTTCTTC
TRBD1	TRBV6-5	TRBJ2-7	.	CASSYPGQGSEQYF	TGTGCCAGCAGTTACCCCGGACAGGGGAGCGAGCAGTACTTC
.	TRBV5-1	TRBJ2-7	.	CASSLGEISYEQYF	TGCGCCAGCAGCTTGGGCGAGATCTCCTACGAGCAGTACTTC
TRBD2	TRBV6-6	TRBJ2-1	.	CASSYPGLAVDNEQFF	TGTGCCAGCAGTTACCCGGGACTAGCGGTCGACAATGAGCAGTTCTTC
.	TRBV19	TRBJ1-5	.	CASSIGWKPQHF	TGTGCCAGTAGTATTGGGTGGAAGCCCCAGCATTTT
TRBD1	TRBV30	TRBJ1-5	.	CAWSVDRGWGQPQHF	TGTGCCTGGAGTGTTGACAGGGGATGGGGTCAGCCCCAGCATTTT
TRBD2	TRBV4-1	TRBJ2-7	.	CASSPVVWTSGRAPSYEQYF	TGCGCCAGCAGCCCAGTTGTGTGGACTAGCGGGAGGGCCCCCTCCTACGAGCAGTACTTC
.	TRBV6-5	TRBJ2-7	.	CASSSTPSSYEQYF	TGTGCCAGCAGTTCCACACCGAGCTCCTACGAGCAGTACTTC
.	TRBV4-2	TRBJ1-2	.	CASSILVSSVGNNYGYTF	.
.	TRBV7-9	TRBJ2-7	.	CAGRRGRTHEQYF	TGTGCCGGCCGGCGGGGTCGGACCCACGAGCAGTACTTC
.	TRBV30	TRBJ2-7	.	CAWSLLGEQYF	TGTGCCTGGAGCCTACTGGGCGAGCAGTACTTC
TRBD1	TRBV27	TRBJ2-2	.	CASRSTGVGELFF	TGTGCCAGCAGGTCGACAGGGGTCGGGGAGCTGTTTTTT
TRBD1	TRBV30	TRBJ2-7	.	CAWRETGGAMPEQYF	TGTGCCTGGAGAGAAACAGGGGGCGCGATGCCCGAGCAGTACTTC
TRBD2	TRBV19	TRBJ2-1	.	CASSILGLAGEAPNEQFF	TGTGCCAGTAGTATCTTGGGACTAGCGGGAGAAGCACCTAATGAGCAGTTCTTC
.	TRBV19	TRBJ2-7	.	CASSPGPYEQYF	TGTGCCAGTAGTCCGGGGCCATACGAGCAGTACTTC
TRBD2	TRBV5-1	TRBJ2-7	.	CASSSSGTSYEQYF	TGCGCCAGCAGCTCCTCCGGGACTAGCTACGAGCAGTACTTC
.	TRBV28	TRBJ2-7	.	CASSTATPYEQYF	TGTGCCAGCTCTACGGCTACCCCCTACGAGCAGTACTTC
TRBD1	TRBV10-1	TRBJ2-7	.	CASSPQGRTGAYEQYF	TGCGCCAGCAGCCCCCAAGGCCGGACAGGGGCCTACGAGCAGTACTTC
.	TRBV27	TRBJ1-5	.	CASSLLGVNNQPQHF	TGTGCCAGCAGTTTATTAGGGGTCAACAATCAGCCCCAGCATTTT
.	TRBV6-1	TRBJ1-2	.	CASSGQGGYTF	TGTGCCAGCAGTGGGCAGGGCGGCTACACCTTC
.	TRBV28	TRBJ2-1	.	CASSLRASSIDEQFF	TGTGCCAGCAGTTTAAGGGCCTCATCCATAGATGAGCAGTTCTTC
TRBD2	TRBV10-3	TRBJ2-1	.	CAVIEATSGSQIYNEQFF	TGTGCCGTTATAGAGGCGACTAGCGGGAGTCAGATCTACAATGAGCAGTTCTTC
.	TRBV2	TRBJ2-7	few	CASLLQGPGDTNF	TGTGCCAGCTTACTCCAGGGACCGGGAGACACCAACTTC
.	TRBV19	TRBJ2-1	once	CASSMQANEQFF	TGTGCCAGTAGTATGCAGGCCAATGAGCAGTTCTTC
TRBD1	TRBV6-5	TRBJ2-7	many	CASSRSDRGHEQYF	TGTGCCAGCAGTCGATCGGACAGGGGGCACGAGCAGTACTTC
.	TRBV9	TRBJ2-2	.	CASTEAVAGELFF	TGTGCCAGCACCGAGGCGGTGGCCGGGGAGCTGTTTTTT
.	TRBV7-8	TRBJ2-2	.	CASNLGGRGAGELFF	TGTGCCAGCAACTTAGGAGGCAGGGGAGCCGGGGAGCTGTTTTTT
TRBD1	TRBV4-3	TRBJ1-2	.	CASSQDMGQGVFYGYTF	TGCGCCAGCAGCCAAGATATGGGACAGGGGGTGTTTTATGGCTACACCTTC
TRBD1	TRBV6-5	TRBJ2-2	once	CASRKGQGVPGELFF	TGTGCCAGCAGGAAGGGACAGGGGGTTCCCGGGGAGCTGTTTTTT